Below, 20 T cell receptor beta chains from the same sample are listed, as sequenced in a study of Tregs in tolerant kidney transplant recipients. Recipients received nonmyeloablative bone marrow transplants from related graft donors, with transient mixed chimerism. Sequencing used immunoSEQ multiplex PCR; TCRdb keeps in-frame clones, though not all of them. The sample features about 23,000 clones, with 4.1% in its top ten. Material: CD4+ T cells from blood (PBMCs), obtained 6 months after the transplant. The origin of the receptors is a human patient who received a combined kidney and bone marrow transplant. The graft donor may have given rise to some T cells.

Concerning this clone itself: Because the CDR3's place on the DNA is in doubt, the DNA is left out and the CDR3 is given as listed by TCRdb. CDR3 sequence: CASSQGLSWETQYF. The rearrangement uses TRBV5-6 and TRBJ2-5; the table gives TRBD2 as D, unverified against the DNA. Germline-derived CDR1 and CDR2 are SGHDT and YYEEEE. The CDR3 is made up of 14 amino acids, end residues included.

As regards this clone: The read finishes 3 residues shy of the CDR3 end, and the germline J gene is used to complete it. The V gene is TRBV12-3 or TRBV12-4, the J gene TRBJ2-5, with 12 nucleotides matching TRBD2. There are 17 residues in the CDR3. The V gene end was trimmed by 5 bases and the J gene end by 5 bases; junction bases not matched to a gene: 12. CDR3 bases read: TGTGCCAGCAGTAAAGACCGAGCTAGCGGGGGGGGTGAGACC. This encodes CASSKDRASGGGET. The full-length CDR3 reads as CASSKDRASGGGETQYF.

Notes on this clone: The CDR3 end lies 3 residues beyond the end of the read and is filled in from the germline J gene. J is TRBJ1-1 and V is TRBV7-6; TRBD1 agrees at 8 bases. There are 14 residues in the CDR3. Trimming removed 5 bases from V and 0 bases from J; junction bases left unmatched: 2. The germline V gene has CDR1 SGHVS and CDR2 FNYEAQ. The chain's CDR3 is CASSGTGMNTEAFF. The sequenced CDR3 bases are TGTGCCAGCAGCGGGACAGGCATGAACACTGAA.

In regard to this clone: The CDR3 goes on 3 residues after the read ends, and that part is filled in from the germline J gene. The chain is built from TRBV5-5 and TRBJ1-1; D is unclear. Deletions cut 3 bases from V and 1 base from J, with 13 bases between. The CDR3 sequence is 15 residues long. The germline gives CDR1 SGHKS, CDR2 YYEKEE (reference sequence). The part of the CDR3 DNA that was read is TGTGCCAGCAGCTCTGGGCCCAAAGGGAACACTGAA. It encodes CASSSGPKGNTE. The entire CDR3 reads CASSSGPKGNTEAFF.

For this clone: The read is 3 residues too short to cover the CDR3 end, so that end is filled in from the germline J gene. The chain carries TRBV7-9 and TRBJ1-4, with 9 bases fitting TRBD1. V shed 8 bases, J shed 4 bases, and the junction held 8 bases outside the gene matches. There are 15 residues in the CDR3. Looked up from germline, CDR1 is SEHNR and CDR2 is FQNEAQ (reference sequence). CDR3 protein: CASRHRGQVNEKLFF. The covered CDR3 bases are TGTGCCAGCCGCCACAGGGGGCAGGTTAATGAAAAA.

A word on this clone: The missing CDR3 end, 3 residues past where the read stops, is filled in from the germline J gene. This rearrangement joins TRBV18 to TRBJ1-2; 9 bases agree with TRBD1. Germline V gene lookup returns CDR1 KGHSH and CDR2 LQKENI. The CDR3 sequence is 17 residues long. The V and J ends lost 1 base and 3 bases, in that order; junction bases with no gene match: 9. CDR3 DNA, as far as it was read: TGTGCCAGCTCACCACTAGCCGGGACAGGGACGTACTATGGC. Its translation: CASSPLAGTGTYYG. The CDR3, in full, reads CASSPLAGTGTYYGYTF.

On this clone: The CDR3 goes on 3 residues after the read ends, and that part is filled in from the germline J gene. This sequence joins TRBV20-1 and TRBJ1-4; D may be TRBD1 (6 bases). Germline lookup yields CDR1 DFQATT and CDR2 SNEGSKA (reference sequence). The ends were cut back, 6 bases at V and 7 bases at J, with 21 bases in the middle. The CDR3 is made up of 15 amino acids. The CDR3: CSAKPGQPRGEKLFF. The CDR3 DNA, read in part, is TGCAGTGCCAAACCTGGACAGCCCCGGGGTGAAAAA.

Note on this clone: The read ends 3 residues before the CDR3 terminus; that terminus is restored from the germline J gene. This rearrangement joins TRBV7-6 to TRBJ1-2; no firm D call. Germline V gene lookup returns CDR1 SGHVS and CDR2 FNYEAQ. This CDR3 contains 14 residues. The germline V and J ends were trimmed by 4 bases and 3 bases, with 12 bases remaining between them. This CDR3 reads CASSSPGRDYGYTF. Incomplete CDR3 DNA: TGTGCCAGCAGCTCTCCGGGGAGAGACTATGGC.

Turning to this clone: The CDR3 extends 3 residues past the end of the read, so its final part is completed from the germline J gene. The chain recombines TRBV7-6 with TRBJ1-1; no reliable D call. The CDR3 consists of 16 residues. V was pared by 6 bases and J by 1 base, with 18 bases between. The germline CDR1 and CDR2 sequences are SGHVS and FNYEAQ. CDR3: CASSYSGFRENTEAFF. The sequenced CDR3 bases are TGTGCCAGCAGTTACAGCGGCTTTCGGGAGAACACTGAA. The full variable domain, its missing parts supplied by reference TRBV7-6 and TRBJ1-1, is GAGVSQSPRYKVTKRGQDVALRCDPISGHVSLYWYRQALGQGPEFLTYFNYEAQQDKSGLPNDRFSAERPEGSISTLTIQRTEQRDSAMYRCASSYSGFRENTEAFFGQGTRLTVV.

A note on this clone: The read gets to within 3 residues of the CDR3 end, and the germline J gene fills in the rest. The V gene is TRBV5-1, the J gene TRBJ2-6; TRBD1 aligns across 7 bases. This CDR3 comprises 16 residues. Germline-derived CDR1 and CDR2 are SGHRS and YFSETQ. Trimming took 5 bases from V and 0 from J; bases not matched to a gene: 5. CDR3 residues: CASSWTGTSGANVLTF. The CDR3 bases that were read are TGCGCCAGCAGTTGGACAGGTACCTCTGGGGCCAACGTC. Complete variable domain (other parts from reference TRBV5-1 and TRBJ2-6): KAGVTQTPRYLIKTRGQQVTLSCSPISGHRSVSWYQQTPGQGLQFLFEYFSETQRNKGNFPGRFSGRQFSNSRSEMNVSTLELGDSALYLCASSWTGTSGANVLTFGAGSRLTVL.

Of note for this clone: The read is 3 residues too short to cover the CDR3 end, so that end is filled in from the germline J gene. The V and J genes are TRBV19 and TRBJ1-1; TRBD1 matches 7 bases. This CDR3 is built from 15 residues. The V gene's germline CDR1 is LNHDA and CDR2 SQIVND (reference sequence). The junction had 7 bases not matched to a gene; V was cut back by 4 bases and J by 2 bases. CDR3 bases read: TGTGCCAGTAGTACCTGGGACAGCAGAAACACTGAA. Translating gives CASSTWDSRNTE. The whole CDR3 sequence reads CASSTWDSRNTEAFF.

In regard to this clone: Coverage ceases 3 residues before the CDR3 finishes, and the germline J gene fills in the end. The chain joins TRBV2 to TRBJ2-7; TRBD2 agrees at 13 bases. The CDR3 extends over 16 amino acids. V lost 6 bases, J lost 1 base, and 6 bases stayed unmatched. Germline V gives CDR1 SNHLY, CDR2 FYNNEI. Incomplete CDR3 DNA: TGTGCCAGCAGCCGGACTAGCGGGGGAAAGTCCTACGAG. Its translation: CASSRTSGGKSYE. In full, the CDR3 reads CASSRTSGGKSYEQYF.

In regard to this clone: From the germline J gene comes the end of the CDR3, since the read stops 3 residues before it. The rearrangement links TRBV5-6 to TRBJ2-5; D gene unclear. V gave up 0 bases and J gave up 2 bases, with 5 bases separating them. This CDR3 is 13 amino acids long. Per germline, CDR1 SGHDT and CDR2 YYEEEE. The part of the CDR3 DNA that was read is TGTGCCAGCAGCTTGGGGCGGCAAGAGACC. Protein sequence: CASSLGRQET. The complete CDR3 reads CASSLGRQETQYF.

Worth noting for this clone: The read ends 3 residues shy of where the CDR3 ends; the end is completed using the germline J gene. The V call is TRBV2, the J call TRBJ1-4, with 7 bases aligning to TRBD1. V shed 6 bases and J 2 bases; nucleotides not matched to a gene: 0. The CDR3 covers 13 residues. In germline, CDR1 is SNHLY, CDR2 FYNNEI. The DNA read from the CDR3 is TGTGCCAGCAGGGGACAGACTAATGAAAAA. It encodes CASRGQTNEK. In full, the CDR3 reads CASRGQTNEKLFF.

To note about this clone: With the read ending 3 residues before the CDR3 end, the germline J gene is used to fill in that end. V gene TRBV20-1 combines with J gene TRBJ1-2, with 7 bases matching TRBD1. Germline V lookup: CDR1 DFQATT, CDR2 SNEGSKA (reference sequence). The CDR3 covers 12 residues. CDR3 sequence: CSARDTGEGYTF. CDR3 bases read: TGCAGTGCTAGAGACACAGGGGAAGGC.

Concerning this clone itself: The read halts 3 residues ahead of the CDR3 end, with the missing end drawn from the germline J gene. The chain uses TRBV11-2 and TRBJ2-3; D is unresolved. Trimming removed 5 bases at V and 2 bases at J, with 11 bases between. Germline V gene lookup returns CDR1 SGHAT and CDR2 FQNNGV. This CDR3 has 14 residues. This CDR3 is CASSPALYTDTQYF. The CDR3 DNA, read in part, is TGTGCCAGCAGCCCTGCACTATACACAGATACG.

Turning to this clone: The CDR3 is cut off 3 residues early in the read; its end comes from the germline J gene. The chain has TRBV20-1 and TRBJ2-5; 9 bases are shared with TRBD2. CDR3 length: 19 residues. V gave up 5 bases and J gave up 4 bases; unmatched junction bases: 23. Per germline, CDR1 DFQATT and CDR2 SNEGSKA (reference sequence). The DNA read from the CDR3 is TGCAGTGCTCCCCCTTTCTGGAGGTCGGCGGGAGGGCCGGTAGAGACC. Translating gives CSAPPFWRSAGGPVET. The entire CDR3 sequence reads CSAPPFWRSAGGPVETQYF.

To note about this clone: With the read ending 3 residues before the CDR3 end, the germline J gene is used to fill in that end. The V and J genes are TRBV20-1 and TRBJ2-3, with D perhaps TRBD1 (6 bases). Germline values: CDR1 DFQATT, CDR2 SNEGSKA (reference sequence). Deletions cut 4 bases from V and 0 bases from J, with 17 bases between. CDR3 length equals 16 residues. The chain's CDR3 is CSAKKRRQVSTDTQYF. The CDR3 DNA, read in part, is TGCAGTGCTAAGAAAAGGCGACAGGTTAGCACAGATACG.

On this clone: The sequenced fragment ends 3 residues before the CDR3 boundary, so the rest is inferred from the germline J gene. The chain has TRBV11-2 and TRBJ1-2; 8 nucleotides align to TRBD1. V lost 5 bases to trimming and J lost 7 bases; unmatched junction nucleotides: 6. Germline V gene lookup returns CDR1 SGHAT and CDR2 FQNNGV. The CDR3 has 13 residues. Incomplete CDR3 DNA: TGTGCCAGCAGCGCGGACAGGGTGGGTGGC. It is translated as CASSADRVGG. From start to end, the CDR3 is CASSADRVGGYTF.

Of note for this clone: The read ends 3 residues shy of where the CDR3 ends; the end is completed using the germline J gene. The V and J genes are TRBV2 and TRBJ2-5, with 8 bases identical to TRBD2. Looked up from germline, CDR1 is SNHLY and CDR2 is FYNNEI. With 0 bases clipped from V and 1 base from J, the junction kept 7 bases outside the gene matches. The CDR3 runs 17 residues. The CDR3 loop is CASSEAEAGAIQETQYF. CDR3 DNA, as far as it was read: TGTGCCAGCAGTGAAGCGGAAGCGGGGGCGATCCAAGAGACC. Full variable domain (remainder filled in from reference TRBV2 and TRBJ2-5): EPEVTQTPSHQVTQMGQEVILRCVPISNHLYFYWYRQILGQKVEFLVSFYNNEISEKSEIFDDQFSVERPDGSNFTLKIRSTKLEDSAMYFCASSEAEAGAIQETQYFGPGTRLLVL.